The 5 T cell receptor beta chains in this list originate from one sample, sequenced in a study of monozygotic twins with inflammatory bowel disease. Reprocessing the 5' RACE reads, TCRdb reports a single entry for every CDR3 protein and omits DNA. Its listing shows 330,000 or so distinct CDR3 sequences. The source material was blood. Receptor source: a human donor with ulcerative colitis or Crohn's disease, or a healthy co-twin of an affected twin (not recorded which).

The rearrangement joins TRBV20-1 to TRBJ2-5; as DNA is missing, the TRBD2 call by TCRdb cannot be tested. The CDR3 length is 17 residues. Germline V gives CDR1 DFQATT, CDR2 SNEGSKA (reference sequence). CDR3 loop: CSARVGLDPRASGIKYF.

The rearrangement links TRBV4-1 to TRBJ2-1; TCRdb returns TRBD2, unconfirmable since there is no DNA. The CDR3 consists of 16 residues. Germline CDR1 is MGHRA and CDR2 is YSYEKL. Here the CDR3 reads CASSHGSLAAYNEQFF.

The CDR3 region is CASSLSGTGYYNEQFF. The genes are TRBV27 and TRBJ2-1; absent DNA, TCRdb's TRBD1 call cannot be checked. Germline V gene lookup returns CDR1 MNHEY and CDR2 SMNVEV (reference sequence). There are 16 residues in the CDR3.

The V gene is TRBV7-9, the J gene TRBJ2-4. The length of the CDR3 is 11 residues. Per the germline V gene, CDR1 is SEHNR and CDR2 is FQNEAQ (reference sequence). The CDR3 sequence: CASSLGNMQYF.

Here the CDR3 reads CASSLATTYEQFF. The V and J genes are TRBV5-1 and TRBJ2-1; as DNA is missing, the TRBD2 call by TCRdb cannot be tested. The CDR3 is 13 residues long. Looked up from germline, CDR1 is SGHRS and CDR2 is YFSETQ.